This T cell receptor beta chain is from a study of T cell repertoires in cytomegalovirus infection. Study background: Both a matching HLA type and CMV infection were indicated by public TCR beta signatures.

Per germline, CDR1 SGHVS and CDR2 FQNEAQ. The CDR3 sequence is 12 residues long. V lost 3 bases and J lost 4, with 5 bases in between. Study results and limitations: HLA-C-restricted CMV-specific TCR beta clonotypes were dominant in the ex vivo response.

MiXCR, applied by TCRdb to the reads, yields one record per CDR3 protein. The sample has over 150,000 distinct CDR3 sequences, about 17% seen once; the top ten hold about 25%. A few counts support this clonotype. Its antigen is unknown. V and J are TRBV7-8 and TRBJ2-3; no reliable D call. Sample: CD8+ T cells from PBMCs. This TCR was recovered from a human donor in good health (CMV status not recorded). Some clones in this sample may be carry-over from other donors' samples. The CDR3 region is CASSLPADTQYF. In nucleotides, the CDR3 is TGTGCCAGCAGCTTGCCAGCAGATACGCAGTATTTT.